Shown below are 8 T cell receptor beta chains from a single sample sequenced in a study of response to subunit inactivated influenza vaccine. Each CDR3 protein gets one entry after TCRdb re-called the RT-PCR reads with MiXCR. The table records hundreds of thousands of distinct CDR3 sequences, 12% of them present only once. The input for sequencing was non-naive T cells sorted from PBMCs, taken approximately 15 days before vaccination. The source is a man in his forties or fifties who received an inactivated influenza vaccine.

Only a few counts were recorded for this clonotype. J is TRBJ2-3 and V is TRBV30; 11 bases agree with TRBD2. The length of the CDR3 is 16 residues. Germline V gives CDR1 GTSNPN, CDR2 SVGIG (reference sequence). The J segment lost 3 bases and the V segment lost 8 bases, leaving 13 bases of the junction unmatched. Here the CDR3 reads CAGWPASGRFTDTQYF. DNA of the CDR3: TGTGCCGGATGGCCAGCTAGCGGGAGGTTTACAGATACGCAGTATTTT. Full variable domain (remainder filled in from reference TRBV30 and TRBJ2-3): SQTIHQWPATLVQPVGSPLSLECTVEGTSNPNLYWYRQAAGRGLQLLFYSVGIGQISSEVPQNLSASRPQDRQFILSSKKLLLSDSGFYLCAGWPASGRFTDTQYFGPGTRLTVL.

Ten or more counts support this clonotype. Here the CDR3 DNA reads TGTGCCAGCAGCTTATTTAGCGGGAGCTCCTACAATGAGCAGTTCTTC. Translation gives CASSLFSGSSYNEQFF. V usage is TRBV7-6 and J usage is TRBJ2-1; 9 positions agree with TRBD2. Germline trimming cut 2 bases from V and 0 bases from J; bases unmatched to any gene: 2. The germline V gene has CDR1 SGHVS and CDR2 FNYEAQ. The CDR3 extends over 16 amino acids.

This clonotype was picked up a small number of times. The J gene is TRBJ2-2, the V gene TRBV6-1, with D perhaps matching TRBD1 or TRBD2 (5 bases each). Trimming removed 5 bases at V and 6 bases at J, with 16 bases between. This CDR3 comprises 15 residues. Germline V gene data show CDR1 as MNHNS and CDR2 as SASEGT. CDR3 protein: CASSPGRWFSGELFF. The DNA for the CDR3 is TGTGCCAGCAGTCCAGGGAGATGGTTTTCCGGGGAGCTGTTTTTT.

CDR3 residues: CASILAGGGTEAFF. Here the CDR3 DNA reads TGTGCCAGCATCTTGGCAGGCGGAGGCACTGAAGCTTTCTTT. V is TRBV7-9 and J is TRBJ1-1; D is unresolved. The germline V and J ends were trimmed by 7 bases and 4 bases, with 16 bases remaining between them. Germline V gene lookup returns CDR1 SEHNR and CDR2 FQNEAQ (reference sequence). This CDR3 contains 14 residues.

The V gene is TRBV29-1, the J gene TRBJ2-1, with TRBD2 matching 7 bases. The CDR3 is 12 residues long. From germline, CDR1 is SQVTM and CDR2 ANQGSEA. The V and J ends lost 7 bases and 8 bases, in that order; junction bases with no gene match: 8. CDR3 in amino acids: CSAERGADEQFF. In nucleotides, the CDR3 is TGCAGCGCAGAGCGGGGCGCGGATGAGCAGTTCTTC.

Here the CDR3 reads CASSVRGQDTGELFF. The CDR3 DNA reads TGTGCCAGCAGCGTACGGGGACAGGACACCGGGGAGCTGTTTTTT. The rearrangement uses TRBV9 and TRBJ2-2; 8 positions agree with TRBD1. Germline V gives CDR1 SGDLS, CDR2 YYNGEE. The CDR3 consists of 15 residues. Trimming cost V 1 base and J 3 bases; bases outside gene matches: 2.

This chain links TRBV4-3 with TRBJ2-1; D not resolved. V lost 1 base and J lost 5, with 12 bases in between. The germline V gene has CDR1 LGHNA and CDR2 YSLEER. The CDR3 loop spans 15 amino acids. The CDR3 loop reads CASSQVGDRNNEQFF. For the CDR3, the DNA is TGCGCCAGCAGCCAAGTCGGCGATAGAAACAATGAGCAGTTCTTC.

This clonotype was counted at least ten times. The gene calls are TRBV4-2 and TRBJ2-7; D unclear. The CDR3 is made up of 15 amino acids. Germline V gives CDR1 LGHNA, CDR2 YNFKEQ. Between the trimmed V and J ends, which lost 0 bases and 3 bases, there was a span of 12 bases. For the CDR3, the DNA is TGTGCCAGCAGCCAAGACTACTCTTGGCACTACGAGCAGTACTTC. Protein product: CASSQDYSWHYEQYF.